The 10 T cell receptor beta chains below all came from one sample that was sequenced in a study of cytomegalovirus exposure and HLA in healthy donors. The PCR had 60 Vbeta and 13 Jbeta primers. Profiled with immunoSEQ multiplex PCR; TCRdb holds only in-frame clones, not every one. This table holds more than 100,000 clones, around 72% found once. Sequencing input: PBMCs. Source of these receptors: a man over 45 in good health and CMV-seropositive.

This chain links TRBV6-1 with TRBJ1-1, with D perhaps TRBD1 (6 bases). The germline CDR1 and CDR2 sequences are MNHNS and SASEGT. Between the trimmed V and J ends, which lost 4 bases and 4 bases, there was a span of 13 bases. CDR3 length: 14 residues. The CDR3 bases are TGTGCCAGCAGTGGGGGCAGGGGTGGCACTGAAGCTTTCTTT. Encoded protein: CASSGGRGGTEAFF.

J is TRBJ1-5 and V is TRBV5-8; D may be TRBD1 (5 bases). Germline V lookup: CDR1 SGHTS, CDR2 YDEGEE. Trimming left V 4 bases short and J 7 bases short, with 15 bases between. This CDR3 spans 14 amino acids. CDR3 nucleotide sequence: TGTGCCAGCAGCGCGGGGCGGGGAGGACAGCCCCAGCATTTT. This encodes CASSAGRGGQPQHF.

This clone was counted a single time. The rearrangement uses TRBV6-5 and TRBJ1-5; D is perhaps TRBD1 (5 bases). The CDR3 has 14 amino acids. The ends were cut back, 10 bases at V and 2 bases at J, with 15 bases in the middle. Germline loops: CDR1 MNHEY, CDR2 SVGAGI. The CDR3 sequence is CATRRGSGNQPQHF. The CDR3 nucleotides are TGTGCCACCAGGCGGGGCTCGGGCAATCAGCCCCAGCATTTT.

The CDR3 nucleotides read TGTGCCAGCAGCTTATTCACAGGCAATAACAATGAGCAGTTCTTC. Its protein product is CASSLFTGNNNEQFF. The chain couples TRBV11-3 to TRBJ2-1, with D possibly being TRBD1 (5 bases). Trimming took 2 bases from V and 5 from J, leaving 13 bases between them. The CDR3 is 15 amino acids. Per the germline V gene, CDR1 is SGHNT and CDR2 is YENEEA. The complete variable domain, with remaining parts taken from reference TRBV11-3 and TRBJ2-1, reads EAGVVQSPRYKIIEKKQPVAFWCNPISGHNTLYWYLQNLGQGPELLIRYENEEAVDDSQLPKDRFSAERLKGVDSTLKIQPAELGDSAVYLCASSLFTGNNNEQFFGPGTRLTVL.

This chain connects TRBV2 to TRBJ2-3, with TRBD1 matching over 9 bases. V trimming: 8 bases; J trimming: 6 bases; junction bases outside the gene matches: 9. Per the germline V gene, CDR1 is SNHLY and CDR2 is FYNNEI. The CDR3 is 14 amino acids. The CDR3 nucleotides are TGTGCCAGCGTAAGGGACAGGGTCTCCGATACGCAGTATTTT. The encoded protein is CASVRDRVSDTQYF.

V is TRBV11-1 and J is TRBJ2-5, with TRBD1 identical over 10 bases. Germline assignment: CDR1 SGHAT and CDR2 FQDESV (reference sequence). The CDR3 is 17 residues long. Germline trimming cut 2 bases from V and 2 bases from J; bases unmatched to any gene: 8. CDR3 nucleotides: TGTGCCAGCAGCTTAAAGTTAGGACAGGGGGGTCAAGAGACCCAGTACTTC. It encodes CASSLKLGQGGQETQYF. Filled out from reference TRBV11-1 and TRBJ2-5, the complete variable domain reads EAEVAQSPRYKITEKSQAVAFWCDPISGHATLYWYRQILGQGPELLVQFQDESVVDDSQLPKDRFSAERLKGVDSTLKIQPAELGDSAMYLCASSLKLGQGGQETQYFGPGTRLLVL.

This chain links TRBV29-1 with TRBJ1-1; 7 positions agree with TRBD1. The CDR3 runs to 12 residues. V was clipped by 5 bases and J by 5 bases; unmatched bases: 5. The germline V gene encodes CDR1 SQVTM and CDR2 ANQGSEA. CDR3 DNA sequence: TGCAGCGTTAACAGGGGACGTACTGAAGCTTTCTTT. It translates to CSVNRGRTEAFF.

Comment on this clone: Different DNA sequences within this sample yield the same CDR3. The CDR3 here is CASSFQGDQETQYF. The CDR3 DNA follows: TGCGCCAGCAGCTTTCAGGGGGACCAAGAGACCCAGTACTTC. V usage is TRBV5-1 and J usage is TRBJ2-5, with 7 bases fitting TRBD1. CDR1 and CDR2 (germline): SGHRS, YFSETQ. J gave up 0 bases and V 2 bases, and 1 base lay outside the gene matches. CDR3 length equals 14 residues.

The count of this clone is one. The chain carries TRBV9 and TRBJ1-4; tentatively, D is TRBD1 (6 bases). CDR1 SGDLS and CDR2 YYNGEE come from the germline V gene. CDR3 length: 17 amino acids. V gave up 3 bases and J gave up 7 bases, with 22 bases separating them. The CDR3 is CASSATGPGGAAEKLFF. In DNA, the CDR3 is TGTGCCAGCAGCGCCACAGGACCGGGGGGGGCGGCTGAAAAACTGTTTTTT.

The CDR3 DNA is TGCGCCAGCAGTGTGGCCAGCGGGGGGACCTACAATGAGCAGTTCTTC. It codes for CASSVASGGTYNEQFF. This sequence joins TRBV4-3 and TRBJ2-1; 9 bases line up with TRBD2. This CDR3 comprises 16 residues. Trimming removed 6 bases from V and 2 bases from J; junction bases left unmatched: 8. Germline CDR1 and CDR2: LGHNA and YSLEER.